The source of this T cell receptor (beta chain) is a study of OX40 agonist ivuxolimab in advanced cancers. In the study overall: The study gave patients intravenous ivuxolimab at 0.01 to 10 mg/kg every 2 weeks.

This CDR3 region has 14 residues. V was shortened by 1 base and J by 7 bases, with 13 bases between the two germline ends. Germline CDR1 and CDR2: SGHVS and FQNEAQ. Produced via immunoSEQ multiplex PCR; TCRdb's table is partial and in-frame only. Of 65,000 to 75,000 clones in the sample, around 88% were seen once. This rearrangement joins TRBV7-8 to TRBJ2-5; D perhaps matches TRBD2 (5 bases). This TCR was recovered from an adult with an advanced solid tumor such as melanoma, head and neck, liver or kidney cancer. The sample was CD4+ or CD8+ T cells sorted from blood, taken in a trial of the OX40 agonist ivuxolimab. In DNA, the CDR3 is TGTGCCAGCAGCTTAGATAGAGGGTGGGGGACCCAGTACTTC. Translated, it gives CASSLDRGWGTQYF.